What follows are 8 T cell receptor beta chains derived from one specimen sequenced in a study of shared clonotypes between healthy human individuals. Only CD45RO-negative cells positively selected for CCR7 counted as naive CD8 cells, so terminally differentiated effector memory CD45RA+ cells were excluded. Assay used: immunoSEQ multiplex PCR; TCRdb lists only in-frame clones, some missing. Of over 2,000,000 clones detected, 90% to 95% appear once; the ten largest clones hold around 1.7%. Sequenced material: naive CD8+ T cells from PBMCs. These receptors originate from a man younger than 30 in good health. Some clones in this sample may be carry-over from other donors' samples.

This clone was counted a single time. This chain links TRBV29-1 with TRBJ2-3; 8 bases match TRBD2. Per the germline V gene, CDR1 is SQVTM and CDR2 is ANQGSEA. Trimming removed 0 bases from V and 3 bases from J; junction bases left unmatched: 14. The CDR3 has 18 residues. The CDR3 region is CSVEDFPSDSGMTDTQYF. The CDR3 nucleotides are TGCAGCGTTGAAGATTTCCCTAGTGATAGCGGGATGACAGATACGCAGTATTTT.

This chain uses TRBV4-1 with TRBJ2-2; 9 positions match TRBD1. The V segment lost 1 base and the J segment 7 bases; nucleotides outside the gene matches: 10. The CDR3 is 17 amino acids. Germline V gene lookup returns CDR1 MGHRA and CDR2 YSYEKL. This chain's CDR3 is CASSQGPGQGDSGELFF. CDR3 nucleotides: TGCGCCAGCAGCCAAGGTCCGGGACAGGGCGATAGCGGGGAGCTGTTTTTT.

Comment on this clone: The same CDR3 is also encoded by other DNA sequences in this sample. The chain couples TRBV18 to TRBJ2-1, with TRBD2 identical over 11 bases. The CDR3 runs 17 residues. CDR1 and CDR2 (germline): KGHSH, LQKENI. V shed 0 bases and J 4 bases; nucleotides not matched to a gene: 5. Here the CDR3 DNA reads TGTGCCAGCTCACCACCCGGACTAGCGGGTGCATACAATGAGCAGTTCTTC. The encoded protein is CASSPPGLAGAYNEQFF.

The chain combines TRBV4-1 with TRBJ2-7; TRBD1 is a possible D gene (6 bases). Trimming removed 2 bases from V and 5 bases from J, with 19 bases in between. Germline CDR1 is MGHRA and CDR2 is YSYEKL. This CDR3 has 16 amino acids. The CDR3 nucleotides read TGCGCCAGCAGCCAAAGATGGGTCAACTCAGGGGACGAGCAGTACTTC. It specifies CASSQRWVNSGDEQYF.

V usage is TRBV5-1 and J usage is TRBJ1-3, with TRBD1 matching over 9 bases. V was clipped by 7 bases and J by 4 bases; unmatched bases: 6. Per germline, CDR1 SGHRS and CDR2 YFSETQ. CDR3 size: 14 residues. The CDR3 spells CASSWTGAGNTIYF. Here the CDR3 DNA reads TGCGCCAGCTCCTGGACAGGGGCCGGAAACACCATATATTTT. The variable domain in full, completed from reference TRBV5-1 and TRBJ1-3, reads KAGVTQTPRYLIKTRGQQVTLSCSPISGHRSVSWYQQTPGQGLQFLFEYFSETQRNKGNFPGRFSGRQFSNSRSEMNVSTLELGDSALYLCASSWTGAGNTIYFGEGSWLTVV.

This clone occurred once. This chain's CDR3 is CASSHVSAQGTEELFF. DNA of the CDR3: TGTGCCAGCAGCCATGTCTCCGCACAGGGGACCGAGGAGCTGTTTTTT. The genes are TRBV21-1 and TRBJ2-2; the D call TRBD1 from the table was never checked on the DNA. TRBV21-1 is marked as a pseudogene. This CDR3 has 16 amino acids.

The genes are TRBV5-4 and TRBJ2-7; D is uncertain. The ends were cut back, 0 bases at V and 3 bases at J, with 10 bases in the middle. Germline values: CDR1 SGHNT, CDR2 YYREEE (reference sequence). CDR3 length: 14 residues. CDR3 protein: CASSLGQSLYEQYF. As DNA, the CDR3 is TGTGCCAGCAGCTTGGGGCAGAGCCTCTACGAGCAGTACTTC.

The V and J genes are TRBV6-1 and TRBJ2-1; maybe TRBD1 (5 bases). Germline CDR1 is MNHNS and CDR2 is SASEGT. V was pared by 0 bases and J by 6 bases, with 21 bases between. The CDR3 contains 18 residues. Here the CDR3 DNA reads TGTGCCAGCAGTGAAGCGGAAAAGGGGATCCATTGGGGCAATGAGCAGTTCTTC. Its protein is CASSEAEKGIHWGNEQFF.